This T cell receptor (beta chain) was documented in a study of cytomegalovirus exposure and HLA in healthy donors. Study results and caveats: Later analysis placed DRB1 highest and HLA-C lowest in TCR association rates, which differed by HLA locus. Most CMV-associated TCR beta chains were later found to appear HLA-restricted. The analysis excluded some indistinguishable V segments, including TRBV6-2 and TRBV6-3. CMV serostatus was the sole immune exposure information available.

To note about this clone: Antigen specificity is unknown.

60 Vbeta and 13 Jbeta primers were used in PCR. Method: immunoSEQ multiplex PCR; TCRdb's copy keeps in-frame clones and lacks some. In the table there are 210,000 or so clones, about 83% of which are singletons. Between the trimmed V and J ends, which lost 3 bases and 3 bases, there was a span of 13 bases. This CDR3 contains 15 residues. From germline, CDR1 is SGHTS and CDR2 YDEGEE. The receptor's source is a woman aged 45-65 years in good health and CMV-seropositive. The chain links TRBV5-8 to TRBJ1-5; D is possibly TRBD1 (6 bases). Sequencing was performed on PBMCs. In nucleotides, the CDR3 is TGTGCCAGCAGCTCTCGCGGGGGCCACAATCAGCCCCAGCATTTT. Its translation: CASSSRGGHNQPQHF.